One sample yielded the 9 T cell receptor beta chains listed below, sequenced in a study of shared clonotypes between healthy human individuals. TCRdb's table, derived via immunoSEQ multiplex PCR, lists solely in-frame clones and lacks some. The sample records about 490,000 clones, 79% being singletons. What was sequenced was PBMCs. The receptors come from a woman aged 40 to 55 in good health. Some clones in this sample may be carry-over from other donors' samples.

The gene calls are TRBV19 and TRBJ2-3; TRBD1 matches 8 bases. With V trimmed by 6 bases and J by 4 bases, 6 bases remained unmatched. This CDR3 comprises 14 residues. The V gene's germline CDR1 is LNHDA and CDR2 SQIVND (reference sequence). CDR3: CASSLDRVPDTQYF. The CDR3 DNA follows: TGTGCCAGTAGCCTGGACAGGGTCCCAGATACGCAGTATTTT. Filled out from reference TRBV19 and TRBJ2-3, the complete variable domain reads DGGITQSPKYLFRKEGQNVTLSCEQNLNHDAMYWYRQDPGQGLRLIYYSQIVNDFQKGDIAEGYSVSREKKESFPLTVTSAQKNPTAFYLCASSLDRVPDTQYFGPGTRLTVL.

This sequence joins TRBV19 and TRBJ1-4; TRBD1 matches at 7 bases. In germline, CDR1 is LNHDA, CDR2 SQIVND (reference sequence). Unmatched junction bases numbered 8, after V lost 4 bases and J lost 0 bases. CDR3 length: 17 amino acids. The DNA of the CDR3 is TGTGCCAGTAGTACCCCGACAGGGATTGCAACTAATGAAAAACTGTTTTTT. Protein sequence: CASSTPTGIATNEKLFF.

The V gene is TRBV19, the J gene TRBJ2-1, with 11 positions matching TRBD2. The CDR3 length is 16 residues. With V trimmed by 5 bases and J by 5 bases, 8 bases remained unmatched. Germline V gene data show CDR1 as LNHDA and CDR2 as SQIVND (reference sequence). The CDR3 coding sequence is TGTGCCAGTAGTGGATTAGCGGGAGGGCCTCACAATGAGCAGTTCTTC. Residues: CASSGLAGGPHNEQFF.

V gene TRBV28 combines with J gene TRBJ1-4; a possible D gene is TRBD1 (6 bases). V was pared by 7 bases and J by 3 bases, with 12 bases between. Germline CDR1 is MDHEN and CDR2 is SYDVKM. This CDR3 has 14 amino acids. The CDR3 loop is CASIGGGSNEKLFF. In DNA form, the CDR3 reads TGTGCCAGCATTGGGGGCGGGTCTAATGAAAAACTGTTTTTT. Full variable domain (remainder filled in from reference TRBV28 and TRBJ1-4): DVKVTQSSRYLVKRTGEKVFLECVQDMDHENMFWYRQDPGLGLRLIYFSYDVKMKEKGDIPEGYSVSREKKERFSLILESASTNQTSMYLCASIGGGSNEKLFFGSGTQLSVL.

This chain uses TRBV21-1 with TRBJ2-7; TRBD1, the D gene given by the table, was not confirmed from the DNA. TRBV21-1 is flagged as a pseudogene. The CDR3 consists of 18 residues. The CDR3 spells CASTLNRALRGMWDEQYF. The DNA for the CDR3 is TGTGCCAGCACCTTAAACAGGGCCCTACGGGGTATGTGGGACGAGCAGTACTTC.

This chain uses TRBV6-5 with TRBJ1-1; the match to TRBD1 covers 10 bases. Germline assignment: CDR1 MNHEY and CDR2 SVGAGI. The CDR3 loop spans 13 amino acids. V lost 8 bases and J lost 4; bases outside the gene matches: 4. The CDR3 nucleotides read TGTGCCAGCGGACAGGGGGTTGGCACTGAAGCTTTCTTT. Amino acids: CASGQGVGTEAFF.

This chain links TRBV5-5 with TRBJ2-6, with D unresolved. The CDR3 has 18 amino acids. The germline V gene has CDR1 SGHKS and CDR2 YYEKEE (reference sequence). Deletions cut 0 bases from V and 5 bases from J, with 18 bases between. CDR3 in DNA: TGTGCCAGCAGCTTGGTGGTCAGTAAAACCCTCTGGGCCAACGTCCTGACTTTC. The encoded protein is CASSLVVSKTLWANVLTF.

This clone was detected only once. The rearrangement links TRBV7-2 to TRBJ2-5, with D possibly matching TRBD2 (5 bases). Germline V gene data show CDR1 as SGHTA and CDR2 as FQGNSA. CDR3 length: 14 amino acids. Deletions cut 0 bases from V and 5 bases from J, with 10 bases between. The CDR3 DNA follows: TGTGCCAGCAGCTTAGCGGGAGCGTTGGAGACCCAGTACTTC. As protein: CASSLAGALETQYF.

The rearrangement joins TRBV19 to TRBJ1-5; TRBD1 might be the D (6 bases). The CDR3 consists of 13 residues. Trimming removed 5 bases from V and 9 bases from J, with 14 bases in between. Per the germline V gene, CDR1 is LNHDA and CDR2 is SQIVND (reference sequence). The CDR3 region has the DNA TGTGCCAGTAGTGTGGCAGGGGTGTCGCCCCAGCATTTT. Its protein is CASSVAGVSPQHF.